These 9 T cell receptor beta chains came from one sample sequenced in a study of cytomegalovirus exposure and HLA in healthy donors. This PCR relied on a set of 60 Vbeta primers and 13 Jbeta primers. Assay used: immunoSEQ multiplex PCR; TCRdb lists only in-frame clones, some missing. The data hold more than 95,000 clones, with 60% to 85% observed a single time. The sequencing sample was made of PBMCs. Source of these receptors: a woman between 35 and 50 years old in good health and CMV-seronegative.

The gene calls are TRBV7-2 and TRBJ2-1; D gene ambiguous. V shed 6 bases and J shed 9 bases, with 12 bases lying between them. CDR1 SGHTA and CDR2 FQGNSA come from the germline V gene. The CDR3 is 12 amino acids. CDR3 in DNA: TGTGCCAGCAGTCCTAATGTGGTTGAGCAGTTCTTC. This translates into CASSPNVVEQFF. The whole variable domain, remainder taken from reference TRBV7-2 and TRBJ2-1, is GAGVSQSPSNKVTEKGKDVELRCDPISGHTALYWYRQSLGQGLEFLIYFQGNSAPDKSGLPSDRFSAERTGGSVSTLTIQRTQQEDSAVYLCASSPNVVEQFFGPGTRLTVL.

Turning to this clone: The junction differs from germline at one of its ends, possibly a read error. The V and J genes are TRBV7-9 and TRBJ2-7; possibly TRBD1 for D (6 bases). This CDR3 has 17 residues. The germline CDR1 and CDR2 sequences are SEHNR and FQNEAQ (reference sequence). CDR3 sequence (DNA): TGTTCCAGCAGCTTGTCCGGTCCGGGACATAGGATGGACGAGCAGTACTTC. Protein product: CSSSLSGPGHRMDEQYF.

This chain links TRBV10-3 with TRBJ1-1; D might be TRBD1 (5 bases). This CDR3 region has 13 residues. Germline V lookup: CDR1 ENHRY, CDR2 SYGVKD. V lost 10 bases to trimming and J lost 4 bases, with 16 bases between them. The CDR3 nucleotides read TGTGCCAACCGCGGGACGCAGGGCACTGAAGCTTTCTTT. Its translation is CANRGTQGTEAFF.

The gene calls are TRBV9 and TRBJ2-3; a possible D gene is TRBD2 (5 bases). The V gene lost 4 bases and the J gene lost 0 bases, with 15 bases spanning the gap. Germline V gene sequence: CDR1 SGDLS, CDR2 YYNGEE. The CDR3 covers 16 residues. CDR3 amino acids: CASSSSPRESTDTQYF. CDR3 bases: TGTGCCAGCAGCTCATCTCCGAGGGAGAGCACAGATACGCAGTATTTT.

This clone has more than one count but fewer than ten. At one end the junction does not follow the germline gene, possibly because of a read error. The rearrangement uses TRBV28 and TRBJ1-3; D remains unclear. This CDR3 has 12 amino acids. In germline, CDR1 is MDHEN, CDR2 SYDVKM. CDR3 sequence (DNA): TGTGCCAGCAGTTCGGCAGGTGTGGAAAGGATCTTT. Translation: CASSSAGVERIF.

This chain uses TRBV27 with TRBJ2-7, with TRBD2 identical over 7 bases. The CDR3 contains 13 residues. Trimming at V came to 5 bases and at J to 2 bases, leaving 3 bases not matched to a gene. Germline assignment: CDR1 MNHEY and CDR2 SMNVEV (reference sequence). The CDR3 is CASSPGGTYEQYF. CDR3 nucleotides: TGTGCCAGCAGTCCGGGGGGAACCTACGAGCAGTACTTC.

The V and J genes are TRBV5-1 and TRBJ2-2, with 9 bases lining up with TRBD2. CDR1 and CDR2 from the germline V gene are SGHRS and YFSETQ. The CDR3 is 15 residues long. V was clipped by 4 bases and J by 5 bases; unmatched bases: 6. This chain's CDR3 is CASSLRLAGTGELFF. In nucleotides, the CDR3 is TGCGCCAGCAGCCTGCGGCTAGCGGGGACCGGGGAGCTGTTTTTT.

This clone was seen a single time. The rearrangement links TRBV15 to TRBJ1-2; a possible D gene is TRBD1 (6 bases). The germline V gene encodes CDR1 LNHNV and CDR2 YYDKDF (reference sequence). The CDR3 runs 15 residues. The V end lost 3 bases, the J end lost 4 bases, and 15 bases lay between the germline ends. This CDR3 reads CATSSTPGVPYGYTF. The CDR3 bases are TGTGCCACCAGCAGCACGCCAGGGGTGCCCTATGGCTACACCTTC.

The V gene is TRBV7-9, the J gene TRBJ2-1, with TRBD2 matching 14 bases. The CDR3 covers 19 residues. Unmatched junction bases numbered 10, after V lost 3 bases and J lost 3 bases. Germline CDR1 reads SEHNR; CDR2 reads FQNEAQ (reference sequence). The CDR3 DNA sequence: TGTGCCAGCAGCTTCCGTGGGACTAGCGGGAGATCCTTCTACAATGAGCAGTTCTTC. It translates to CASSFRGTSGRSFYNEQFF. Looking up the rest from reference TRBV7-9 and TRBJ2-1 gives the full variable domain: DTGVSQNPRHKITKRGQNVTFRCDPISEHNRLYWYRQTLGQGPEFLTYFQNEAQLEKSRLLSDRFSAERPKGSFSTLEIQRTEQGDSAMYLCASSFRGTSGRSFYNEQFFGPGTRLTVL.